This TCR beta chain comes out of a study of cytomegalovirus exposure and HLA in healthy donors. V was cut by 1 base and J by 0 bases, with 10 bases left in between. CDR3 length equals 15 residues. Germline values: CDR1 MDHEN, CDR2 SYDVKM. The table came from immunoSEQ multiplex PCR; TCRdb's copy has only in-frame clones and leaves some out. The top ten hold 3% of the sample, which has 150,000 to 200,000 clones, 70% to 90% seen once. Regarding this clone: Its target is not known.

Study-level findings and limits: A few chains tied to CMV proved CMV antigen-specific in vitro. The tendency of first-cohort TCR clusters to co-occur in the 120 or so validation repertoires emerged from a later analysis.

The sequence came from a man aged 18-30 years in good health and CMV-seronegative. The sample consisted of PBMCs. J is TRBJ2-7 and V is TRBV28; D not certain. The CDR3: CASSLSQLNSYEQYF. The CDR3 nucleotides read TGTGCCAGCAGTTTATCACAGCTTAACTCCTACGAGCAGTACTTC.